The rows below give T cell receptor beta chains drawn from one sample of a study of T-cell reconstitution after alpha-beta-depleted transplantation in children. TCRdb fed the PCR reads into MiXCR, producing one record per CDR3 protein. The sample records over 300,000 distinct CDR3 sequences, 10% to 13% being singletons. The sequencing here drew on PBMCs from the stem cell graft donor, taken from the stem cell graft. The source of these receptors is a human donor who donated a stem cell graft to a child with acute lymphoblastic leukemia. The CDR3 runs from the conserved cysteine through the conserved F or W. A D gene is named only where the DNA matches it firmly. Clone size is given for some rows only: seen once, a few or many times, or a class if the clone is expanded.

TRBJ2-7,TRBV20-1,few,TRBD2,CSARQPSGRYEQYF,TGCAGTGCTAGACAACCTAGCGGGCGGTACGAGCAGTACTTC
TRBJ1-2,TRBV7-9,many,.,CASSLARSYGYTF,TGTGCCAGCAGCTTAGCGCGGAGCTATGGCTACACCTTC
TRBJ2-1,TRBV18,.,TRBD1,CASSPAGTGEKSSYNEQFF,TGTGCCAGCTCACCGGCCGGGACAGGGGAGAAGAGCTCCTACAATGAGCAGTTCTTC
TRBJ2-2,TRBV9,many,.,CASGPDGELFF,TGTGCCAGCGGCCCTGACGGGGAGCTGTTTTTT
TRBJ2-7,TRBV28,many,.,CASSLMIGATYEQYF,TGTGCCAGCAGTTTGATGATTGGCGCCACCTACGAGCAGTACTTC
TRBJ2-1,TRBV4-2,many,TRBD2,CASSQDSGTSESNEQFF,TGTGCCAGCAGCCAAGACTCCGGGACTAGCGAATCAAATGAGCAGTTCTTC
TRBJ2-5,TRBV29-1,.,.,CSADRSQETQYF,TGCAGCGCCGACAGGAGCCAAGAGACCCAGTACTTC
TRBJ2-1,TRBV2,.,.,CASPTANEQFF,TGTGCCAGCCCTACTGCCAATGAGCAGTTCTTC
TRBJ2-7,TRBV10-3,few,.,CAIQGEAYEQYF,TGTGCCATCCAGGGTGAAGCCTACGAGCAGTACTTC
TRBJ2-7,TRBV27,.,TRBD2,CASSVSRLASSYEQYF,TGTGCCAGCAGTGTGTCCCGACTAGCTAGCTCCTACGAGCAGTACTTC
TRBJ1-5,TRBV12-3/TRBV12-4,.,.,CASSPRGVGGNQPQHF,TGTGCCAGCAGTCCCCGGGGGGTGGGGGGCAATCAGCCCCAGCATTTT
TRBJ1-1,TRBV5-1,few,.,CASRLAATMNTEAFF,TGCGCCAGCAGGCTTGCTGCGACAATGAACACTGAAGCTTTCTTT
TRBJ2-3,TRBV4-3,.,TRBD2,CASSQAPAGGPSDTQYF,TGCGCCAGCAGCCAAGCCCCAGCGGGAGGGCCTTCAGATACGCAGTATTTT
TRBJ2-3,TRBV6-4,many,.,CASSDGRGANTQYF,TGTGCCAGCAGTGACGGCAGGGGGGCTAATACGCAGTATTTT
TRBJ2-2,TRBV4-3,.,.,CASSQGANTGELFF,TGCGCCAGCAGCCAAGGGGCAAACACCGGGGAGCTGTTTTTT
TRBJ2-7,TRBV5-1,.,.,CASSFFRGTYEQYF,TGCGCCAGCAGCTTCTTCAGGGGAACCTACGAGCAGTACTTC
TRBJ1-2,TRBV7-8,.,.,CASSLGGTSNYGYTF,TGTGCCAGCAGCTTAGGGGGCACCTCTAACTATGGCTACACCTTC
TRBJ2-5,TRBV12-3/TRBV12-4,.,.,CASSPSGDTFPGETQYF,TGTGCCAGCAGTCCCTCGGGGGACACCTTCCCTGGAGAGACCCAGTACTTC
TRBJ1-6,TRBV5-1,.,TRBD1,CASSLEQGVNSPLHF,TGCGCCAGCAGCTTGGAACAGGGGGTTAATTCACCCCTCCACTTT
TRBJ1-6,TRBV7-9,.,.,CASSSPRSYNSPLHF,TGTGCCAGCAGCTCGCCGCGCTCCTATAATTCACCCCTCCACTTT
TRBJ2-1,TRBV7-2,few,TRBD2,CASSYGTSANNEQFF,TGTGCCAGCAGCTACGGGACTAGCGCTAACAATGAGCAGTTCTTC
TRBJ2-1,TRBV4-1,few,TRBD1,CASSHTAGDRADNEQFF,TGCGCCAGCAGCCACACCGCCGGGGACAGGGCGGACAATGAGCAGTTCTTC
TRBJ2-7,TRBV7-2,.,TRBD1,CASSSGTGSAYEQYF,TGTGCCAGCAGCTCGGGGACAGGGTCGGCCTACGAGCAGTACTTC
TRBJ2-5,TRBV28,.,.,CASSLISGQETQYF,TGTGCCAGCAGTTTAATATCCGGACAAGAGACCCAGTACTTC
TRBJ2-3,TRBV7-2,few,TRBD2,CASSLVREVRTDTQYF,TGTGCCAGCAGCTTAGTGCGGGAGGTACGGACAGATACGCAGTATTTT
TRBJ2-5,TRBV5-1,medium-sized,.,CASSFQETQYF,TGCGCCAGCAGCTTCCAAGAGACCCAGTACTTC
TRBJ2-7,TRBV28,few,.,CASSLAIIRGEQYF,TGTGCCAGCAGTTTAGCCATAATAAGGGGCGAGCAGTACTTC
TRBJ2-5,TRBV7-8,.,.,CASSLSWGAETQYF,TGTGCCAGCAGCTTATCCTGGGGGGCAGAGACCCAGTACTTC
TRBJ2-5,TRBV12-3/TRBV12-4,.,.,CASRMQGAGETQYF,TGTGCCAGCCGTATGCAGGGAGCGGGAGAGACCCAGTACTTC
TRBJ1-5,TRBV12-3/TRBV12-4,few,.,CASSSRPDQPQHF,TGTGCCAGCAGTTCACGACCCGATCAGCCCCAGCATTTT